The entry below describes one TCR beta chain. The antigen is unknown. Unique molecular identifiers were incorporated into the prepared TCRbeta library. TCRdb re-analysed the PCR reads in MiXCR, keeping a single row per CDR3 protein. The sample holds 90,000 to 100,000 distinct CDR3 sequences, 20% to 25% seen once. Germline V gene data show CDR1 as MNHEY and CDR2 as SVGAGI. Deletions cut 4 bases from V and 4 bases from J, with 8 bases between. The CDR3 extends over 13 amino acids. The sample originates from a study of T-cell reconstitution after alpha-beta-depleted transplantation in children. Points from the study as a whole: Expanded clones from the graft, numbering several hundred, reportedly supplied alpha-beta T cells about two months after transplant. The main origin of T-cell counts and diversity one year after transplant was newly produced T cells.

The receptor comes from a boy between 2 and 10 years old with acute lymphoblastic leukemia, due to receive a stem cell transplant. The rearrangement joins TRBV6-5 to TRBJ2-1; D is unclear. The material sequenced was PBMCs, taken before TCRalphabeta/CD19-depleted stem cell transplant. As DNA, the CDR3 is TGTGCCAGCAGTTCCTCCGGATACAATGAGCAGTTCTTC. This encodes CASSSSGYNEQFF.